Following are 14 T cell receptor beta chains from one sample sequenced in a study of T cells in Graves' hyperthyroidism and ophthalmopathy. The investigators amplified TCR beta CDR3 regions from RNA transcripts. Primed by the HTBI set, a first-round RT-PCR was run on the TCR CDR3. Each CDR3 protein is one row after TCRdb ran MiXCR on the multiplex PCR reads. Here the sample spans more than 350,000 distinct CDR3 sequences, approximately 15% being singletons. Material for sequencing was blood. These receptors all stem from a woman in her thirties with Graves' ophthalmopathy.

This clonotype was picked up many times. The V call is TRBV7-2, the J call TRBJ1-1, with D possibly being TRBD1 (6 bases). Germline V gene sequence: CDR1 SGHTA, CDR2 FQGNSA. The ends were cut back, 4 bases at V and 11 bases at J, with 20 bases in the middle. The CDR3 loop spans 14 amino acids. The CDR3 sequence: CASSSWGPESLAFF. DNA for the CDR3: TGTGCCAGCAGCTCCTGGGGGCCGGAGTCTCTTGCTTTCTTT.

V usage is TRBV6-1 and J usage is TRBJ2-2; D unresolved. The CDR3 consists of 11 residues. CDR1 is MNHNS, CDR2 SASEGT, per germline. V lost 6 bases and J lost 5, with 4 bases in between. The CDR3 coding sequence is TGTGCCAGCAGACATACCGGGGAGCTGTTTTTT. This gives the protein CASRHTGELFF.

This clonotype was counted a few times. The J gene is TRBJ1-1, the V gene TRBV6-1; a weak D match, TRBD1 (5 bases). Germline V CDR1 and CDR2: MNHNS, SASEGT. The CDR3 is 17 amino acids. V was clipped by 1 base and J by 0 bases, with 15 bases between them. CDR3 region: CASSEVGEAQMNTEAFF. For the CDR3, the DNA is TGTGCCAGCAGTGAAGTAGGGGAGGCACAGATGAACACTGAAGCTTTCTTT.

There are many counts of this clonotype. V and J are TRBV12-5 and TRBJ2-3, with D tentatively TRBD1 (6 bases). The germline CDR1 and CDR2 sequences are LGHNT and FRNRAP. V shed 9 bases and J shed 2 bases, with 21 bases lying between them. The CDR3 spans 16 residues. CDR3 loop: CASARQALSDTDTQYF. CDR3 nucleotides: TGTGCTAGCGCCCGACAGGCCCTCTCGGACACAGATACGCAGTATTTT.

This clonotype was observed at least ten times. The rearrangement joins TRBV28 to TRBJ1-1; D remains unclear. CDR3 length: 15 residues. Per germline, CDR1 MDHEN and CDR2 SYDVKM. Trimming removed 5 bases at V and 0 bases at J, with 13 bases between. CDR3 region: CASSPIQSMNTEAFF. The CDR3 nucleotides read TGTGCCAGCAGTCCGATCCAGAGTATGAACACTGAAGCTTTCTTT.

This clonotype has a count of ten or more. This chain uses TRBV6-1 with TRBJ1-6, with D hard to call. From germline, CDR1 is MNHNS and CDR2 SASEGT. V lost 8 bases, J lost 7 bases, and 15 bases lay in between. The CDR3 runs 14 residues. The CDR3 protein is CASGVSAANSPLHF. The CDR3, as DNA: TGTGCCAGCGGAGTTTCAGCGGCCAATTCACCCCTCCACTTT.

This clonotype was picked up many times. V gene TRBV28 combines with J gene TRBJ1-5; the D is unclear. Trimming left V 2 bases short and J 5 bases short, with 4 bases between. The CDR3 totals 12 residues. Germline CDR1 is MDHEN and CDR2 is SYDVKM. For the CDR3, the DNA is TGTGCCAGCAGTTTAGTGGATCAGCCCCAGCATTTT. It encodes CASSLVDQPQHF.

On this clonotype: A much larger clone lies one base from this, so it may be a read error. The genes are TRBV9 and TRBJ2-3, with D perhaps TRBD2 (6 bases). Germline-derived CDR1 and CDR2 are SGDLS and YYNGEE. The CDR3 is 15 residues long. CDR3 coding DNA: TGTACCAGCAGCGTCGGTAGCGGCTACACAGATACGCAGTATTTT. Encoded protein: CTSSVGSGYTDTQYF. Complete variable domain (other parts from reference TRBV9 and TRBJ2-3): DSGVTQTPKHLITATGQRVTLRCSPRSGDLSVYWYQQSLDQGLQFLIQYYNGEERAKGNILERFSAQQFPDLHSELNLSSLELGDSALYFCTSSVGSGYTDTQYFGPGTRLTVL.

The V and J genes are TRBV7-6 and TRBJ1-1; the D gene is possibly TRBD1 (6 bases). This CDR3 contains 14 residues. Looked up from germline, CDR1 is SGHVS and CDR2 is FNYEAQ. V was trimmed by 4 bases and J by 3 bases, leaving 12 bases between them. CDR3: CASSSRQEYTEAFF. CDR3 nucleotide sequence: TGTGCCAGCAGCTCACGACAGGAATACACTGAAGCTTTCTTT.

This clonotype was found many times. This sequence joins TRBV6-1 and TRBJ1-2; no definite D call. CDR1 is MNHNS and CDR2 is SASEGT in the germline V gene. The CDR3 is 14 residues long. The V and J ends lost 2 bases and 4 bases respectively, with 11 bases between them. The CDR3 DNA sequence: TGTGCCAGCAGTGAAATTCGGCGGACCTATGGCTACACCTTC. Its translation: CASSEIRRTYGYTF.

This clonotype was counted ten times or more. V is TRBV11-3 and J is TRBJ2-7; tentative D call: TRBD1 (5 bases). CDR3 length equals 15 residues. The V end was cut by 5 bases, the J end by 0 bases, with 14 bases between. The germline gives CDR1 SGHNT, CDR2 YENEEA. The CDR3 region has the DNA TGTGCCAGCAGCGTCAGTGGGGCAAGCTCCTACGAGCAGTACTTC. Its protein product is CASSVSGASSYEQYF.

Concerning this clonotype: Just one base apart from a much larger clone, this may be a read error. The V call is TRBV2, the J call TRBJ1-6; no firm D call. The CDR3 is made up of 12 amino acids. The V gene's germline CDR1 is SNHLY and CDR2 FYNNEI. For the CDR3, the DNA is TGTGCCGGCAGTGAAGGGTTTTCACCCCTCCACTTT. Amino acids: CAGSEGFSPLHF.

This clonotype was detected many times. In nucleotides, the CDR3 is TGTGCCTGGAAGGCAAAGTATAGGGACGAGCAGTACTTC. Translated, it gives CAWKAKYRDEQYF. The chain combines TRBV30 with TRBJ2-7; no clear D. The V and J ends lost 4 bases and 5 bases respectively, with 15 bases between them. Germline assignment: CDR1 GTSNPN and CDR2 SVGIG (reference sequence). The length of the CDR3 is 13 residues.

Ten or more counts support this clonotype. This chain joins TRBV6-5 and TRBJ1-5; tentative D call: TRBD1 (6 bases). In germline, CDR1 is MNHEY, CDR2 SVGAGI. Trimming took off 2 bases at V and 10 bases at J, with 12 bases between the two ends. The CDR3 extends over 13 amino acids. Here the CDR3 DNA reads TGTGCCAGCAGTTACGAAGCGACAGGACCCCAGCATTTT. It encodes CASSYEATGPQHF.